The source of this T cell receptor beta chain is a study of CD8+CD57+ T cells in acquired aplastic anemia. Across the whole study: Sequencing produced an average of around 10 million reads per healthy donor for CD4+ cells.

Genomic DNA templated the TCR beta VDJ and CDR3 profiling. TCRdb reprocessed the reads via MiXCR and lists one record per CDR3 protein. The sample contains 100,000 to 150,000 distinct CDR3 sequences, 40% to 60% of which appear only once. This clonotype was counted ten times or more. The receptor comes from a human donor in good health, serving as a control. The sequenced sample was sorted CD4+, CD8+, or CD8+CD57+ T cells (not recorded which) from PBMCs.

CDR3 sequence: CSARDFEAFF. For the CDR3, the DNA is TGCAGTGCTAGGGACTTTGAAGCTTTCTTT. V is TRBV20-1 and J is TRBJ1-1; D unclear. Germline CDR1 is DFQATT and CDR2 is SNEGSKA (reference sequence). The CDR3 totals 10 residues. V lost 3 bases and J lost 7, with 6 bases in between.